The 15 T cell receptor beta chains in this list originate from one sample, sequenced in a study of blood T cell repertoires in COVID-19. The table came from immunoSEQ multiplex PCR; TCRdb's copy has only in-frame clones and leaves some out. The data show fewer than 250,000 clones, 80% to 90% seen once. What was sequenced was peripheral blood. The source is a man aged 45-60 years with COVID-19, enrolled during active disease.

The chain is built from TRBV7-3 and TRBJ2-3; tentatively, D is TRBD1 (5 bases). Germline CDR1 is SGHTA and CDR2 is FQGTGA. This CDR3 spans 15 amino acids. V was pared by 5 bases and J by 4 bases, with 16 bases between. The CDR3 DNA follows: TGTGCCAGCAGCCGCGCAGGGTCCCGGGCAGATACGCAGTATTTT. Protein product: CASSRAGSRADTQYF.

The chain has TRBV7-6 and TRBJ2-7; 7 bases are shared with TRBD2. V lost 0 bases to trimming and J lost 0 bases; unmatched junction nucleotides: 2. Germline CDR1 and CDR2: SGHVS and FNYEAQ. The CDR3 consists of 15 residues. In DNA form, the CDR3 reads TGTGCCAGCAGCTTAGCGGGCGGGAGCTCCTACGAGCAGTACTTC. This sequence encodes CASSLAGGSSYEQYF.

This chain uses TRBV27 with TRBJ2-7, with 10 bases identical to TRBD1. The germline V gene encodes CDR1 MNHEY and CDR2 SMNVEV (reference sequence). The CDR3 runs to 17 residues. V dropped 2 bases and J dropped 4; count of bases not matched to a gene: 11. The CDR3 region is CASSLTSGTGVFYEQYF. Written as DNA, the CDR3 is TGTGCCAGCAGTTTAACCTCCGGGACAGGGGTTTTTTACGAGCAGTACTTC.

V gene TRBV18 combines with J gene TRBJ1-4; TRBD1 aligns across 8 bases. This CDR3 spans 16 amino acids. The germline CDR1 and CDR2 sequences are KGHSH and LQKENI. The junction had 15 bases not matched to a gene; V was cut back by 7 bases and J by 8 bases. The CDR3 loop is CASCGQGSGNGEKLFF. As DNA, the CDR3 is TGTGCCAGCTGCGGACAGGGATCCGGGAATGGGGAAAAACTGTTTTTT.

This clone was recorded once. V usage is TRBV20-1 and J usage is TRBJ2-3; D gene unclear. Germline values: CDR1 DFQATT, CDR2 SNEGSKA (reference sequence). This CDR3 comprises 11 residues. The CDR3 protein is CSAVLSDTQYF. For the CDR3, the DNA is TGCAGCGCTGTACTGTCAGATACGCAGTATTTT.

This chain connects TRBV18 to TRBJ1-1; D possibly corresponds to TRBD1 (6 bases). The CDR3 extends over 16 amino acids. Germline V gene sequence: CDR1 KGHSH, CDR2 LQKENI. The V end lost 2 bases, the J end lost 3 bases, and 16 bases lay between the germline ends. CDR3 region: CASSPYITGRDTEAFF. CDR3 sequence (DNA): TGTGCCAGCTCACCATATATAACAGGGAGGGACACTGAAGCTTTCTTT.

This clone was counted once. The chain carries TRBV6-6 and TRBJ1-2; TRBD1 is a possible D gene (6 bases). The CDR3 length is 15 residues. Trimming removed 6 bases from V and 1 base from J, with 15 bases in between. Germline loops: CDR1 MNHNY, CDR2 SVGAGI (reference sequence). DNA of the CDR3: TGTGCCAGCAGATCCCCTCAGGGGAATAACTATGGCTACACCTTC. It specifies CASRSPQGNNYGYTF.

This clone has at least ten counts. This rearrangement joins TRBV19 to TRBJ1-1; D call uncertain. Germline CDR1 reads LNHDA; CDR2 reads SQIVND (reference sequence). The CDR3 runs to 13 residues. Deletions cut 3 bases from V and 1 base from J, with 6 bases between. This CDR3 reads CASSIERNTEAFF. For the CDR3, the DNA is TGTGCCAGTAGTATTGAGAGGAACACTGAAGCTTTCTTT.

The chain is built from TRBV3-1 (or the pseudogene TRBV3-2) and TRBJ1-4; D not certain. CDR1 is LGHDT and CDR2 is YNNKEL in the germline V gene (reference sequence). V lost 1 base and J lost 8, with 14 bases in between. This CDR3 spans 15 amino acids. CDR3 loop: CASSQGPILGEKLFF. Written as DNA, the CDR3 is TGTGCCAGCAGCCAAGGGCCAATCCTAGGCGAAAAACTGTTTTTT.

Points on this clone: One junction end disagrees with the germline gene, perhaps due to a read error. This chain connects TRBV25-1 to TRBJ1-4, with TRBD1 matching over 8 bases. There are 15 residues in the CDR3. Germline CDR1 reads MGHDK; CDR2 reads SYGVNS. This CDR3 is CASSDTGGTNKKLFF. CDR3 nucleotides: TGTGCCAGCAGTGATACAGGGGGGACTAATAAAAAACTGTTTTTT.

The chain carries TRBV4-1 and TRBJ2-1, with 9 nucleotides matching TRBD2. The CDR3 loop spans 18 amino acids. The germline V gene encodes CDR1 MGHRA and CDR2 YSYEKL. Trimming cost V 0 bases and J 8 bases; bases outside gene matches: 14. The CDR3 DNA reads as TGCGCCAGCAGCCAAGATATCCCTATTAGCGGGAGTTTTCATGAGCAGTTCTTC. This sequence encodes CASSQDIPISGSFHEQFF.

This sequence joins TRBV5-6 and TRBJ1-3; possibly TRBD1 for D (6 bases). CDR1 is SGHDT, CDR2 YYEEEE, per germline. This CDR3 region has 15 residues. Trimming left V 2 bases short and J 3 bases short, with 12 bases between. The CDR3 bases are TGTGCCAGCAGCTTCAAAACAGGGTTTGGAAACACCATATATTTT. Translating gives CASSFKTGFGNTIYF.

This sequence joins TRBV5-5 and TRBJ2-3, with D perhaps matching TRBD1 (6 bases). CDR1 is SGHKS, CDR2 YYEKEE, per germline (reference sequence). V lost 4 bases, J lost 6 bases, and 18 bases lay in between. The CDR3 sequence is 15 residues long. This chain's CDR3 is CASSIGTLYPDTQYF. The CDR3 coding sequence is TGTGCCAGCAGCATCGGGACATTATATCCGGATACGCAGTATTTT.

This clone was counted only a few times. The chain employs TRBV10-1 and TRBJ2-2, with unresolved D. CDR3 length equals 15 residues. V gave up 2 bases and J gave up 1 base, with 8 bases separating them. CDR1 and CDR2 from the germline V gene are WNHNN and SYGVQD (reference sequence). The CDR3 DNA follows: TGCGCCAGCAGTGAGATCGCCAGGAACACCGGGGAGCTGTTTTTT. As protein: CASSEIARNTGELFF.

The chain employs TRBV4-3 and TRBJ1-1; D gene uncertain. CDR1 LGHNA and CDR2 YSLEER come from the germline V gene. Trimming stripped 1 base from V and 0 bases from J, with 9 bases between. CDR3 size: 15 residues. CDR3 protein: CASSQGLNMNTEAFF. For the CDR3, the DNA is TGCGCCAGCAGCCAAGGGCTGAATATGAACACTGAAGCTTTCTTT.